The rows below give T cell receptor beta chains drawn from one sample of a study of PD-L1 blockade in urothelial cancer. The assay was immunoSEQ multiplex PCR, and TCRdb's table has in-frame clones only and misses some. Here the sample spans fewer than 95,000 clones, around 84% being singletons. The starting material was PBMCs, obtained around atezolizumab (anti-PD-L1) treatment. Source of these receptors: a man between 60 and 70 years old with urothelial cancer. Each CDR3 is given with its conserved first and last residue. Each record gives: D gene, J gene, V gene, clone size, CDR3 DNA, CDR3 protein. A D gene is named only where the DNA matches it firmly. The listing skips clone size in some rows; elsewhere it reads once, few, many or a size class.

>.|TRBJ1-3|TRBV28|.
TGTGCCAGCAGCATCTCTGGAAACACCATATATTTT
CASSISGNTIYF
>.|TRBJ2-7|TRBV10-3|.
TGTGCCATCAGTGAGTCCGGGCAGGGGATCTACGAGCAGTACTTC
CAISESGQGIYEQYF
>.|TRBJ1-2|TRBV4-3|.
TGCGCCAGCAGCCAAGAGGACAGCCCCCTCGGCTATGGCTACACCTTC
CASSQEDSPLGYGYTF
>TRBD1|TRBJ1-5|TRBV7-2|few
TGTGCCAGCAGCCCCCGGACAGGGGCAAATCAGCCCCAGCATTTT
CASSPRTGANQPQHF
>TRBD2|TRBJ2-7|TRBV4-1|.
TGCGCCAGCAGCCCTGCCATGGCGGGGGTTTCCTACGAGCAGTACTTC
CASSPAMAGVSYEQYF
>TRBD2|TRBJ2-5|TRBV5-1|.
TGCGCCAGCAGGACTAGCGGGGGGCAAGAGACCCAGTACTTC
CASRTSGGQETQYF
>.|TRBJ2-7|TRBV5-1|.
TGCGCCAGCAGCGCGAAGGCAGGGGTACGGTCCTACGAGCAGTACTTC
CASSAKAGVRSYEQYF
>TRBD1|TRBJ1-1|TRBV6-1|.
TGTGCCAGCAGTGTTCTCGGACAGGGAGGAACTGAAGCTTTCTTT
CASSVLGQGGTEAFF
>TRBD1|TRBJ2-3|TRBV19|.
TGTGCCAGTAGCCGCGTGACAGGGGGCGTATCGAGCACAGATACGCAGTATTTT
CASSRVTGGVSSTDTQYF
>.|TRBJ2-1|TRBV7-6|.
TGTGCCAGCAGCTTAGCAGTAGCGAGCGTGATCAATGAGCAGTTCTTC
CASSLAVASVINEQFF